The rows below give T cell receptor beta chains drawn from one sample of a study of response to subunit inactivated influenza vaccine. TCRdb ran MiXCR on the RT-PCR reads and lists one entry per CDR3 protein. The table records roughly 650,000 distinct CDR3 sequences, 14% of them present only once. The specimen comprised PBMCs from blood, sampled around two weeks before vaccination. Receptor source: a man aged 45-60 years who received an inactivated influenza vaccine. Each CDR3 is given with its conserved first and last residue. D genes are given only for firm matches. The size of a clone is reported for some rows only, either as once, few or many, or as a class for expanded clones.

CDR3 DNA: TGCGCCAGCAGCCCATGGGACAGGGGATCCTACGAGCAGTACTTC
CDR3 protein: CASSPWDRGSYEQYF
D gene: TRBD1
J gene: TRBJ2-7
clone size: many
V gene: TRBV5-1

CDR3 DNA: TGCGCCAGCAGCTTGGCCACCGGGACAGGGGGCTACGAGCAGTACTTC
CDR3 protein: CASSLATGTGGYEQYF
D gene: TRBD1
J gene: TRBJ2-7
clone size: many
V gene: TRBV5-1

CDR3 DNA: TGCAGCGTCGCAGCGGGTGGATTAGAGCAGTACTTC
CDR3 protein: CSVAAGGLEQYF
D gene: .
J gene: TRBJ2-7
clone size: .
V gene: TRBV29-1

CDR3 DNA: TGTGCCAGCAGTTATCCGGACCACCAAGAGACCCAGTACTTC
CDR3 protein: CASSYPDHQETQYF
D gene: .
J gene: TRBJ2-5
clone size: .
V gene: TRBV6-2/TRBV6-3

CDR3 DNA: TGTGCCAGCAGTGATATTAGGGACACTGAAGCTTTCTTT
CDR3 protein: CASSDIRDTEAFF
D gene: .
J gene: TRBJ1-1
clone size: .
V gene: TRBV2

CDR3 DNA: TGTGCCAGCAGCCAGGCCAGGGAGCGAGGCGGGTCCTACGAGCAGTACTTC
CDR3 protein: CASSQARERGGSYEQYF
D gene: .
J gene: TRBJ2-7
clone size: few
V gene: TRBV3-1

CDR3 DNA: TGTGCCAGCAGTTCCTGGACGCGGGGGATAGCCAACTATGGCTACACCTTC
CDR3 protein: CASSSWTRGIANYGYTF
D gene: .
J gene: TRBJ1-2
clone size: many
V gene: TRBV28

CDR3 DNA: TGCAGTGCTAGCGGGCTAGCGGGAGCTTTGAACATTCAGTACTTC
CDR3 protein: CSASGLAGALNIQYF
D gene: TRBD2
J gene: TRBJ2-4
clone size: few
V gene: TRBV20-1

CDR3 DNA: TGCAGCGTTGGGACAGGGGGAAGAGGCTACACCTTC
CDR3 protein: CSVGTGGRGYTF
D gene: TRBD1
J gene: TRBJ1-2
clone size: few
V gene: TRBV29-1

CDR3 DNA: TGTGCCAGCGGGGACTTCTGGTTTGGCTACACCTTC
CDR3 protein: CASGDFWFGYTF
D gene: .
J gene: TRBJ1-2
clone size: .
V gene: TRBV6-2/TRBV6-3

CDR3 DNA: TGCAGTGCCGCTGAGTGGGGCTGGAGCTCCTACAATGAGCAGTTCTTC
CDR3 protein: CSAAEWGWSSYNEQFF
D gene: .
J gene: TRBJ2-1
clone size: few
V gene: TRBV20-1

CDR3 DNA: TGCGCCAGCAGCTTGCAGGGACAGTTCTACGAGCAGTACTTC
CDR3 protein: CASSLQGQFYEQYF
D gene: TRBD1
J gene: TRBJ2-7
clone size: .
V gene: TRBV5-1

CDR3 DNA: TGTGCCAGCACCTCCAACGCCGGGGGCTATGGCTACACCTTC
CDR3 protein: CASTSNAGGYGYTF
D gene: .
J gene: TRBJ1-2
clone size: few
V gene: TRBV12-3/TRBV12-4

CDR3 DNA: TGCAGCGCGGGAGCGGTGTACAATGAGCAGTTCTTC
CDR3 protein: CSAGAVYNEQFF
D gene: .
J gene: TRBJ2-1
clone size: .
V gene: TRBV29-1

CDR3 DNA: TGTGCCAGCAGTTTAGGGGGAGCCGGGACAGGGCAGTTCTTC
CDR3 protein: CASSLGGAGTGQFF
D gene: TRBD1
J gene: TRBJ2-1
clone size: .
V gene: TRBV12-3/TRBV12-4

CDR3 DNA: TGTGCCAGCGGGCGACAGGGGGATGAAAAACTGTTTTTT
CDR3 protein: CASGRQGDEKLFF
D gene: TRBD1
J gene: TRBJ1-4
clone size: few
V gene: TRBV9

CDR3 DNA: TGTGCCACCTCCGTCGGGAGGACAGATACGCAGTATTTT
CDR3 protein: CATSVGRTDTQYF
D gene: TRBD2
J gene: TRBJ2-3
clone size: .
V gene: TRBV27

CDR3 DNA: TGTGCTAGTGGTTTGGACCCGGGACAGGGGTCCGGGGAGCTGTTTTTT
CDR3 protein: CASGLDPGQGSGELFF
D gene: TRBD1
J gene: TRBJ2-2
clone size: many
V gene: TRBV12-5

CDR3 DNA: TGTGCCAGCAGTGAATTAAGGACAGGGGGCCCTGAAAAACTGTTTTTT
CDR3 protein: CASSELRTGGPEKLFF
D gene: TRBD1
J gene: TRBJ1-4
clone size: .
V gene: TRBV25-1

CDR3 DNA: TGTGCCAGCAGTGGCCGAACCGGGACATCATACTACAATGAGCAGTTCTTC
CDR3 protein: CASSGRTGTSYYNEQFF
D gene: .
J gene: TRBJ2-1
clone size: .
V gene: TRBV6-1

CDR3 DNA: TGCGCCAGCAGCCAATATATCCGCGGGGAGGCCGGGGAGCTGTTTTTT
CDR3 protein: CASSQYIRGEAGELFF
D gene: .
J gene: TRBJ2-2
clone size: few
V gene: TRBV4-3

CDR3 DNA: TGTGCCAGCAGACCCGGGACTACCGAAGGGGAGCAGTACTTC
CDR3 protein: CASRPGTTEGEQYF
D gene: TRBD2
J gene: TRBJ2-7
clone size: many
V gene: TRBV27

CDR3 DNA: TGTGCCAGCAGCTCAGGACAGCAGCCTAGCACAGATACGCAGTATTTT
CDR3 protein: CASSSGQQPSTDTQYF
D gene: .
J gene: TRBJ2-3
clone size: .
V gene: TRBV11-2

CDR3 DNA: TGCGCCAGCAGCTTCAGGGGCCCCCAAGAGACCCAGTACTTC
CDR3 protein: CASSFRGPQETQYF
D gene: .
J gene: TRBJ2-5
clone size: few
V gene: TRBV5-1

CDR3 DNA: TGTGCCAGCAGTTTAGGGGACTCCAGCGCGGCTTTCTTT
CDR3 protein: CASSLGDSSAAFF
D gene: .
J gene: TRBJ1-1
clone size: few
V gene: TRBV12-3/TRBV12-4

CDR3 DNA: TGCAGTGCACACACAGGGGTGGGGGTAGAGACCCAGTACTTC
CDR3 protein: CSAHTGVGVETQYF
D gene: TRBD1
J gene: TRBJ2-5
clone size: few
V gene: TRBV20-1

CDR3 DNA: TGCGCCAGCAGCTACCGGGACAGGGGGTCCTACGAGCAGTACTTC
CDR3 protein: CASSYRDRGSYEQYF
D gene: TRBD1
J gene: TRBJ2-7
clone size: .
V gene: TRBV6-5

CDR3 DNA: TGCGCCAGCAGCTGGGGACAGGGGACAGATACGCAGTATTTT
CDR3 protein: CASSWGQGTDTQYF
D gene: TRBD1
J gene: TRBJ2-3
clone size: many
V gene: TRBV5-1

CDR3 DNA: TGTGCCAGCAGCAAAACAGGGAGCTATGGCTACACCTTC
CDR3 protein: CASSKTGSYGYTF
D gene: .
J gene: TRBJ1-2
clone size: few
V gene: TRBV7-9

CDR3 DNA: TGTGCCAGCAGTCGAACTAGCGTCCCTGACACAGATACGCAGTATTTT
CDR3 protein: CASSRTSVPDTDTQYF
D gene: TRBD2
J gene: TRBJ2-3
clone size: .
V gene: TRBV6-1

CDR3 DNA: TGTGCCAGCAGTCGTGACAGGCCGCCGGATTCACCCCTCCACTTT
CDR3 protein: CASSRDRPPDSPLHF
D gene: .
J gene: TRBJ1-6
clone size: few
V gene: TRBV6-1

CDR3 DNA: TGTGCCAAAAATTTAACAGGTCCCACTGAAGCTTTCTTT
CDR3 protein: CAKNLTGPTEAFF
D gene: .
J gene: TRBJ1-1
clone size: .
V gene: TRBV6-2/TRBV6-3

CDR3 DNA: TGTGCCAGCAGCTTAGATTGGCAGGGGGGATATGGCTACACCTTC
CDR3 protein: CASSLDWQGGYGYTF
D gene: TRBD1
J gene: TRBJ1-2
clone size: few
V gene: TRBV7-6

CDR3 DNA: TGCAGTGCTAGGGTGGGCGGTCAAGGAAACACCATATATTTT
CDR3 protein: CSARVGGQGNTIYF
D gene: .
J gene: TRBJ1-3
clone size: few
V gene: TRBV20-1

CDR3 DNA: TGTGCCAGCAGAAAGACAGTGAACACTGAAGCTTTCTTT
CDR3 protein: CASRKTVNTEAFF
D gene: .
J gene: TRBJ1-1
clone size: many
V gene: TRBV28

CDR3 DNA: TGTGCCAGCAGCAAAGTCCACAGGTCATCCTACGAGCAGTACTTC
CDR3 protein: CASSKVHRSSYEQYF
D gene: .
J gene: TRBJ2-7
clone size: .
V gene: TRBV21-1